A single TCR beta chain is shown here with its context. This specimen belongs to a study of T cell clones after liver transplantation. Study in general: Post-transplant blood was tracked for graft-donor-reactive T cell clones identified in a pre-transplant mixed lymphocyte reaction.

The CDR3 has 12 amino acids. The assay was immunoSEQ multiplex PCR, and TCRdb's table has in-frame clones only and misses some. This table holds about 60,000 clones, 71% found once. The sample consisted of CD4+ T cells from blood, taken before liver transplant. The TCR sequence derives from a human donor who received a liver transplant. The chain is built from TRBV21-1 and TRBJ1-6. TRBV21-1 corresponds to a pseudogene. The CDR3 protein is CASSRRDSPLHF. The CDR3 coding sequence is TGTGCCAGCAGCCGCCGCGATTCACCCCTCCACTTT.